Listed below are T cell receptor beta chains from one sample, sequenced in a study of vaccination effects on CD4 cells after COVID-19. TCRdb keeps only in-frame clones here, not all; method: immunoSEQ multiplex PCR. This repertoire shows 67,000 or so clones, around three quarters found once; its top ten account for 4%. Their antigen targets remain unknown. Sequencing was performed on CD4+ T cells from PBMCs cultured with HCoV-OC43 spike peptides, taken before COVID-19 vaccination. These TCRs come from a human donor who received a COVID-19 vaccine. The CDR3 runs from the conserved cysteine through the conserved F or W. D genes are given only for firm matches. Only some rows state a clone size, as once, few, many or a class for expanded clones.

j_call v_call d_call clone_size cdr3_aa cdr3_nt
TRBJ2-2 TRBV6-6 TRBD1 NA CASSLTGATNTGELFF TGTGCCAGCAGTCTTACAGGGGCAACGAACACCGGGGAGCTGTTTTTT
TRBJ2-1 TRBV9 NA NA CASSVAKEGEQFF TGTGCCAGCAGCGTAGCTAAGGAAGGTGAGCAGTTCTTC
TRBJ1-1 TRBV11-2 NA once CASSLLLNPGDTEAFF TGTGCCAGCAGCTTGCTATTGAATCCGGGAGACACTGAAGCTTTCTTT
TRBJ1-3 TRBV6-5 NA NA CASTLPYSGNTIYF TGTGCCAGCACCCTTCCGTACTCTGGAAACACCATATATTTT
TRBJ1-2 TRBV5-1 TRBD1 NA CASRTGTENYGYTF TGCGCCAGCCGAACCGGGACAGAGAACTATGGCTACACCTTC
TRBJ2-5 TRBV6-5 NA once CASSYSPQGGETQYF TGTGCCAGCAGTTACTCACCTCAGGGGGGGGAGACCCAGTACTTC
TRBJ1-5 TRBV6-5 NA few CASSLDMSNQPQHF TGTGCCAGCAGTCTGGACATGAGCAATCAGCCCCAGCATTTT
TRBJ2-3 TRBV11-2 TRBD2 NA CASSPGLAETFTQYF TGTGCCAGCAGCCCGGGACTAGCGGAAACCTTTACGCAGTATTTT
TRBJ2-4 TRBV5-4 NA once CASSTAGALAKNIQYF TGTGCCAGCAGCACCGCCGGGGCACTAGCCAAAAACATTCAGTACTTC
TRBJ1-6 TRBV6-6 NA NA CASSRDNNSPLHF TGTGCCAGCAGCCGGGACAATAATTCACCCCTCCACTTT
TRBJ2-3 TRBV10-3 TRBD1 NA CAISPDRGRPGDTQYF TGTGCCATCAGTCCGGACAGGGGGCGCCCGGGGGATACGCAGTATTTT
TRBJ1-2 TRBV19 NA NA CARRRGGYTF TGTGCCAGGAGAAGGGGTGGCTACACCTTC
TRBJ2-1 TRBV27 NA NA CASRSDLYSYNEQFF TGTGCCAGCAGGTCCGACCTCTACTCCTACAATGAGCAGTTCTTC
TRBJ2-2 TRBV11-3 NA NA CASSLETQGGGELFF TGTGCCAGCAGCTTAGAAACCCAGGGCGGCGGGGAGCTGTTTTTT
TRBJ2-5 TRBV5-1 NA NA CASSLAGNSRETQYF TGCGCCAGCAGCCTAGCCGGGAACTCAAGAGAGACCCAGTACTTC
TRBJ1-4 TRBV7-9 TRBD1 NA CASSLAQGAVEKLFF TGTGCCAGCAGCTTAGCGCAGGGGGCGGTCGAAAAACTGTTTTTT
TRBJ2-3 TRBV5-8 TRBD2 NA CASPGLAINVATDTQYF TGTGCCAGCCCTGGACTAGCAATAAACGTGGCAACGGATACGCAGTATTTT
TRBJ1-5 TRBV2 NA NA CASSEEHHSNQPQHF TGTGCCAGCAGTGAAGAGCACCATAGCAATCAGCCCCAGCATTTT
TRBJ2-2 TRBV12-5 NA NA CASGLVGGTGELFF TGTGCTAGTGGTTTGGTAGGGGGGACCGGGGAGCTGTTTTTT
TRBJ1-2 TRBV4-3 NA once CASSLTSRESGYGYTF TGCGCCAGCAGCCTGACATCCAGGGAGTCAGGATATGGCTACACCTTC